The text below deals with one T cell receptor (beta chain). These data are taken from a study of control samples from healthy donors and cancer patients. Produced via immunoSEQ multiplex PCR; TCRdb's table is partial and in-frame only. The table records about 55,000 clones, approximately 95% of them present only once. The sample comprised blood. This clonotype was obtained from a woman aged 18-29 years in good health.

The CDR3 is CASSDPGGIAFF. In DNA form, the CDR3 reads TGTGCCAGCAGTGACCCAGGGGGAATAGCTTTCTTT. The rearrangement uses TRBV6-1 and TRBJ1-1, with TRBD1 matching 7 bases. Germline CDR1 is MNHNS and CDR2 is SASEGT. V shed 3 bases, J shed 10 bases, and the junction held 5 bases outside the gene matches. CDR3 size: 12 residues.